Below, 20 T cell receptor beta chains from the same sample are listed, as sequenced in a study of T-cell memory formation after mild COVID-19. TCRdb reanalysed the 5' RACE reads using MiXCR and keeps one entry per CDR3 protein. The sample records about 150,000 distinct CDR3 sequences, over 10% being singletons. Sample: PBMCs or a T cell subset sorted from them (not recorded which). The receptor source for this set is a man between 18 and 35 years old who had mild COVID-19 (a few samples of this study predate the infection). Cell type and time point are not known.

The CDR3 sequence is CASSLAAVRVNEKLFF. CDR3 in DNA: TGTGCCAGCAGCTTAGCGGCGGTCAGGGTGAATGAAAAACTGTTTTTT. The chain couples TRBV7-9 to TRBJ1-4, with D possibly TRBD1 on 5 matching bases. V dropped 0 bases and J dropped 5 bases, with 13 bases sitting between them. The length of the CDR3 is 16 residues. The V gene's germline CDR1 is SEHNR and CDR2 FQNEAQ (reference sequence).

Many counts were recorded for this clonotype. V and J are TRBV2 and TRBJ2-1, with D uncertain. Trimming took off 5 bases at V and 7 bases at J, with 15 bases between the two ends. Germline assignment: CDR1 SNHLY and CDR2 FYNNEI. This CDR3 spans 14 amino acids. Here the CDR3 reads CASSRPPSRNEQFF. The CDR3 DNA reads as TGTGCCAGCAGTAGACCCCCGAGCCGAAATGAGCAGTTCTTC.

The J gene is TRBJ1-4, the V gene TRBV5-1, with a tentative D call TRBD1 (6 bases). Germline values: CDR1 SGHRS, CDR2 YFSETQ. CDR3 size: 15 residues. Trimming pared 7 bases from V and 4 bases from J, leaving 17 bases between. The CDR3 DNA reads TGCGCCAGCGGGAGAACAGGGTTAGATAATGAAAAACTGTTTTTT. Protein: CASGRTGLDNEKLFF.

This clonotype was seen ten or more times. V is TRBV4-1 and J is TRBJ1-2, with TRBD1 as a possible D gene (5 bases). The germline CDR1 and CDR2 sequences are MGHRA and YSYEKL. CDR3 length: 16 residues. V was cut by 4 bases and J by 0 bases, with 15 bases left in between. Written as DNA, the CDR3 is TGCGCCAGCAGCCGTAACCCAGGGCCAACTAACTATGGCTACACCTTC. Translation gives CASSRNPGPTNYGYTF.

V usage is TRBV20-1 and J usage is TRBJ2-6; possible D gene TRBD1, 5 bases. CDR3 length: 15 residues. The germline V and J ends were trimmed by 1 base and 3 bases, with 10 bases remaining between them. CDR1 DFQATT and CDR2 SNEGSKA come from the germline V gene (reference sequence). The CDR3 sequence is CSARVSGHGANVLTF. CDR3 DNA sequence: TGCAGTGCTAGAGTATCAGGGCATGGGGCCAACGTCCTGACTTTC.

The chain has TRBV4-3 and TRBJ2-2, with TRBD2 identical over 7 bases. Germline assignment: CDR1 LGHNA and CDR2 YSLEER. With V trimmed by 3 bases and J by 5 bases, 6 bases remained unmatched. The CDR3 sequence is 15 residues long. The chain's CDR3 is CASSQTGTKTGELFF. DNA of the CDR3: TGCGCCAGCAGCCAGACCGGGACTAAGACCGGGGAGCTGTTTTTT.

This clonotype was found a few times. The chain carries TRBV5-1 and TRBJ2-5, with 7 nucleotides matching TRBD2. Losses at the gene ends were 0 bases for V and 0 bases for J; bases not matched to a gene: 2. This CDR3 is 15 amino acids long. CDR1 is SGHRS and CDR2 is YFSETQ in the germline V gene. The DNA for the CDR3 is TGCGCCAGCAGCTTGGGCGGGGGACACCAAGAGACCCAGTACTTC. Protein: CASSLGGGHQETQYF.

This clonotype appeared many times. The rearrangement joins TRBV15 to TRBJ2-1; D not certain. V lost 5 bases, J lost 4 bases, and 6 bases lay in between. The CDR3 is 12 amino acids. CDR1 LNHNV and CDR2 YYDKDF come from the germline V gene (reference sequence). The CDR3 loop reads CATSLGYNEQFF. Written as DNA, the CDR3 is TGTGCCACCAGCTTGGGGTACAATGAGCAGTTCTTC.

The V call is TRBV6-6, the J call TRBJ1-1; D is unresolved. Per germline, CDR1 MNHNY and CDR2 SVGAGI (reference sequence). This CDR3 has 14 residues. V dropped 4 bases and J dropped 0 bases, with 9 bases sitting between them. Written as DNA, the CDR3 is TGTGCCAGCAGTTGCTCCTTTATGAACACTGAAGCTTTCTTT. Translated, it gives CASSCSFMNTEAFF.

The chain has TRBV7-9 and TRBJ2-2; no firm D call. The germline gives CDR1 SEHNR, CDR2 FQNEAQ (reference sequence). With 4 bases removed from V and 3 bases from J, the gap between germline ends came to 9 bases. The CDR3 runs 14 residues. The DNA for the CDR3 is TGTGCCAGCAGCTCAGACCATCACACCGGGGAGCTGTTTTTT. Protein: CASSSDHHTGELFF.

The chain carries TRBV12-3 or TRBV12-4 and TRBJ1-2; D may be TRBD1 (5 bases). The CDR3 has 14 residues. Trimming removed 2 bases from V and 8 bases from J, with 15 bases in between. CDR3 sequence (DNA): TGTGCCAGCAGTTTACCCCTATCGGGGGTCGGCTACACCTTC. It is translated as CASSLPLSGVGYTF.

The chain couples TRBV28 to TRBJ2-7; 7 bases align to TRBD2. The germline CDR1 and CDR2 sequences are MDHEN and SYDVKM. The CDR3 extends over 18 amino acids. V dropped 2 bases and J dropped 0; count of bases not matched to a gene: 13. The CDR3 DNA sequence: TGTGCCAGCAGTTTACGCGGGTCTAGCGGCGTGAGCTCCTACGAGCAGTACGTC. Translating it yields CASSLRGSSGVSSYEQYV.

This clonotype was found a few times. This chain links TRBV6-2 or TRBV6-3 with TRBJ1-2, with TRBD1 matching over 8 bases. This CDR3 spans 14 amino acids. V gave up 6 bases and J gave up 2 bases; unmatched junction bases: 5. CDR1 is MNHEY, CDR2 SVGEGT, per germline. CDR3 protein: CASRADRGNYGYTF. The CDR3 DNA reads TGTGCCAGCAGGGCAGACAGGGGAAACTATGGCTACACCTTC.

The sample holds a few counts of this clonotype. DNA for the CDR3: TGTGCCAGCGGGAGGACTAGCAATGAGCAGTTCTTC. Translation gives CASGRTSNEQFF. V and J are TRBV11-2 and TRBJ2-1; TRBD2 matches 7 bases. The CDR3 length is 12 residues. The germline V gene has CDR1 SGHAT and CDR2 FQNNGV. The V and J ends lost 8 bases and 6 bases, in that order; junction bases with no gene match: 4. Looking up the rest from reference TRBV11-2 and TRBJ2-1 gives the full variable domain: EAGVAQSPRYKIIEKRQSVAFWCNPISGHATLYWYQQILGQGPKLLIQFQNNGVVDDSQLPKDRFSAERLKGVDSTLKIQPAKLEDSAVYLCASGRTSNEQFFGPGTRLTVL.

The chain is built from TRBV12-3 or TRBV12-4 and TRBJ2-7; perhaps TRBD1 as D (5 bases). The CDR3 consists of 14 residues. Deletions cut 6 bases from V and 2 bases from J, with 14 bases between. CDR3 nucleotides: TGTGCCAGCAGCCCCCTTCAGGGAACCTACGAGCAGTACTTC. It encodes CASSPLQGTYEQYF.

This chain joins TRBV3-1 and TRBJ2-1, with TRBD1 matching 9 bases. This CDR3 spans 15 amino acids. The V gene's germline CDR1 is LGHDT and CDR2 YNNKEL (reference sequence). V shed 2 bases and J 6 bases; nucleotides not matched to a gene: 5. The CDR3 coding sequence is TGTGCCAGCAGCCAACCGGGACAGGGATTCAATGAGCAGTTCTTC. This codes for CASSQPGQGFNEQFF.

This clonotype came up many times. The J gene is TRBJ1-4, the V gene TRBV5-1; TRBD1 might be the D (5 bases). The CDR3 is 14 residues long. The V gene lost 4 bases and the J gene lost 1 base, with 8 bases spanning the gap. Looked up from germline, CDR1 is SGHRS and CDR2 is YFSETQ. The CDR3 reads CASSRGVTNEKLFF. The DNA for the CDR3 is TGCGCCAGCAGCCGAGGGGTAACTAATGAAAAACTGTTTTTT. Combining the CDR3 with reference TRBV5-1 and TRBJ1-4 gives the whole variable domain KAGVTQTPRYLIKTRGQQVTLSCSPISGHRSVSWYQQTPGQGLQFLFEYFSETQRNKGNFPGRFSGRQFSNSRSEMNVSTLELGDSALYLCASSRGVTNEKLFFGSGTQLSVL.

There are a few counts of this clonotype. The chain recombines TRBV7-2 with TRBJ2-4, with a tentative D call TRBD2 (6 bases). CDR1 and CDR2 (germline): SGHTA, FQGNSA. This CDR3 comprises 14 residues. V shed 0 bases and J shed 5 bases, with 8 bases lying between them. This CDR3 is CASSLAPSENIQYF. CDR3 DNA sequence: TGTGCCAGCAGCTTAGCCCCTAGCGAAAACATTCAGTACTTC.

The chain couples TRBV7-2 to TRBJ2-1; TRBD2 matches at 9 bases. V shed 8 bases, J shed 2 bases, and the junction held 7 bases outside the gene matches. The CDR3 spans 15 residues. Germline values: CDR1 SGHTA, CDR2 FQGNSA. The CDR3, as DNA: TGTGCCAGCCCGGGTAGCGGGGGTACCTACAATGAGCAGTTCTTC. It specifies CASPGSGGTYNEQFF.

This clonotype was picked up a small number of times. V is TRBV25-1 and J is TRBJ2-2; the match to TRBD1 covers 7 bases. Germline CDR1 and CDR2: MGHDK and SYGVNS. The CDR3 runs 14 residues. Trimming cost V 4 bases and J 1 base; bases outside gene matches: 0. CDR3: CASSGQGNTGELFF. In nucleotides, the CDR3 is TGTGCCAGCAGTGGACAGGGGAACACCGGGGAGCTGTTTTTT.